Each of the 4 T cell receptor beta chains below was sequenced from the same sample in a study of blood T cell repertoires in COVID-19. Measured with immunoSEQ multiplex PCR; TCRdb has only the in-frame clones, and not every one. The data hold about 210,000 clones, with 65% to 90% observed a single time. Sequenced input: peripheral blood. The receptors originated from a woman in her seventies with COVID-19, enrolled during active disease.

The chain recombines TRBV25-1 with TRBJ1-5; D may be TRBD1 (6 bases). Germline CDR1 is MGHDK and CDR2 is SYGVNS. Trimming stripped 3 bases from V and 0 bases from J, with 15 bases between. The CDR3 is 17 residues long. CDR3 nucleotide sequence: TGTGCCAGCAGTGAGGGCCAGGGGAGATATAGCAATCAGCCCCAGCATTTT. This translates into CASSEGQGRYSNQPQHF.

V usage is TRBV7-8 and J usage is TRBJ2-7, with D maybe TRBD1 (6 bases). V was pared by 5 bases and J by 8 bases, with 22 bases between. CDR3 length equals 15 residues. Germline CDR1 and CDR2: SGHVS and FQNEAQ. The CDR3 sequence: CASSPNRDLSGQQYF. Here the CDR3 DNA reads TGTGCCAGCAGCCCCAACAGGGACCTTTCTGGGCAGCAGTACTTC.

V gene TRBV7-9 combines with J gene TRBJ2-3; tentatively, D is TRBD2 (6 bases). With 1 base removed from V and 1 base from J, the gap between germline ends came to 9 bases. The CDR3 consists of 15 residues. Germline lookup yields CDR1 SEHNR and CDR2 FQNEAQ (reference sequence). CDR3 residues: CASSLVLAGTDTQYF. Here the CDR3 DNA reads TGTGCCAGCAGCTTAGTACTAGCAGGCACAGATACGCAGTATTTT.

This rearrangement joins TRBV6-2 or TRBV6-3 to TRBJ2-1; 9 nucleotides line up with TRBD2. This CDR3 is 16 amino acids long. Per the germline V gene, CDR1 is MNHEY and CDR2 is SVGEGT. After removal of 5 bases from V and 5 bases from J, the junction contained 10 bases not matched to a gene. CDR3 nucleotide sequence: TGTGCCAGCAGTACCCGTGGCGGGGGGGTCCACAATGAGCAGTTCTTC. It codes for CASSTRGGGVHNEQFF.